This T cell receptor (beta chain) was retrieved from a study of blood T cell repertoires in COVID-19. Profiling relied on immunoSEQ multiplex PCR, and the TCRdb table lists in-frame clones only, not all of them. Among about 250,000 clones listed, approximately 85% were seen once. Germline CDR1 KGHSH, CDR2 LQKENI. V lost 2 bases to trimming and J lost 3 bases; unmatched junction nucleotides: 0. The CDR3 runs to 14 residues. This clone was picked up a small number of times. Other DNA sequences in the sample encode the same CDR3. The sequence derives from a woman in her forties or fifties with acute COVID-19. The chain links TRBV18 to TRBJ1-2; 10 bases line up with TRBD1. The sample taken for sequencing was PBMCs or T cells enriched from blood (not recorded which). The CDR3 bases are TGTGCCAGCTCACCAGGGACAGGGGACTATGGCTACACCTTC. Translating it yields CASSPGTGDYGYTF.